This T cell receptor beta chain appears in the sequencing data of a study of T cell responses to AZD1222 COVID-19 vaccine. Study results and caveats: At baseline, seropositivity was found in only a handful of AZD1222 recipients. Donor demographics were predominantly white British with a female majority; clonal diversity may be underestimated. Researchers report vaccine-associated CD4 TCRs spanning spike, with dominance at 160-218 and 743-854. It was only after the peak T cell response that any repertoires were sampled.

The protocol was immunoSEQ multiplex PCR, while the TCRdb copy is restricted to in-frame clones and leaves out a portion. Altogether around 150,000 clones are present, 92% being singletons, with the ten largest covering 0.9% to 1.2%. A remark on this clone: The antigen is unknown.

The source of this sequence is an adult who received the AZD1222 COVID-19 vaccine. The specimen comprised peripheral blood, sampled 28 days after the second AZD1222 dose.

This CDR3 is CASSSPSGMSEGKYF. Written as DNA, the CDR3 is TGTGCCAGCAGCTCGCCGAGTGGTATGAGTGAGGGCAAGTACTTC. J is TRBJ2-7 and V is TRBV11-2, with D perhaps matching TRBD2 (5 bases). The CDR3 extends over 15 amino acids. V lost 4 bases and J lost 11, with 24 bases in between. Germline CDR1 reads SGHAT; CDR2 reads FQNNGV.